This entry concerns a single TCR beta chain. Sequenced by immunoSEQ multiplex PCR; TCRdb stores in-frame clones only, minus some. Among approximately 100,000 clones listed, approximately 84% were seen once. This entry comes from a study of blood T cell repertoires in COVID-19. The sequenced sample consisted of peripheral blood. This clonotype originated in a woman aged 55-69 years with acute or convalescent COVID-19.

The CDR3 protein is CASSAVYEQYF. The CDR3 DNA reads TGTGCCAGCAGTGCGGTATACGAGCAGTACTTC. The chain is built from TRBV2 and TRBJ2-7; D unresolved. The length of the CDR3 is 11 residues. CDR1 is SNHLY, CDR2 FYNNEI, per germline. V shed 4 bases and J shed 4 bases, with 5 bases lying between them. Full variable domain (outside the CDR3, taken from reference TRBV2 and TRBJ2-7): EPEVTQTPSHQVTQMGQEVILRCVPISNHLYFYWYRQILGQKVEFLVSFYNNEISEKSEIFDDQFSVERPDGSNFTLKIRSTKLEDSAMYFCASSAVYEQYFGPGTRLTVT.